This TCR beta chain derives from a study of T cells after yellow fever vaccination. Study information: Any fraction with a low cell number was prepared using SMART-Seq v4 Ultra Low Input. Whole-study results and caveats: FACS-sorted repertoires could harbor abundant contaminating bulk-population clonotypes. There was a small share of clonotypes that showed up in both the CD4 and CD8 compartments.

This CDR3 is built from 16 residues. The germline CDR1 and CDR2 sequences are SGHTS and YDEGEE. J gave up 9 bases and V 1 base, and 13 bases lay outside the gene matches. This clonotype was seen a handful of times. Its target is unknown. A single record per CDR3 protein comes from TCRdb applying MiXCR to the 5' RACE reads. The sample has about 360,000 distinct CDR3 sequences; over 5% are singletons. V gene TRBV5-8 combines with J gene TRBJ2-1; 7 bases are shared with TRBD2. This clonotype was sampled from a young man who received the YFV17D yellow fever vaccine. The specimen comprised PBMCs, sampled 5 days after the yellow fever booster vaccination. The CDR3 is CASSLRFGGSGIEQFF. CDR3 nucleotides: TGTGCCAGCAGCTTGAGGTTCGGGGGGAGCGGGATTGAGCAGTTCTTC.